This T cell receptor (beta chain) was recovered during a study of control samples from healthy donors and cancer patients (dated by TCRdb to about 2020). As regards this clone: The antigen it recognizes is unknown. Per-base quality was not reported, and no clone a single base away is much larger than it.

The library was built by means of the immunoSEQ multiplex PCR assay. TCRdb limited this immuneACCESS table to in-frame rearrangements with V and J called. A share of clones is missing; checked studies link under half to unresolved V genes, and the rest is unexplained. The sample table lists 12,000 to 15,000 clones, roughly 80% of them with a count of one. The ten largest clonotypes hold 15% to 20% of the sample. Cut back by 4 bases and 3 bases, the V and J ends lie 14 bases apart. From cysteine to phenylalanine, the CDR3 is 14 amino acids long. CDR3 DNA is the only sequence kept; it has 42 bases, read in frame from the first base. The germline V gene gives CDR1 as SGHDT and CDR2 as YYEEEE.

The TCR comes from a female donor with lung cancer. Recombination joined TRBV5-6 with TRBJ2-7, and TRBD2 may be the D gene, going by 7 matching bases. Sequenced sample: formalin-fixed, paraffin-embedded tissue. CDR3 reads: CASSPFRGGYEQYF. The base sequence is TGTGCCAGCAGCCCCTTTAGGGGGGGCTACGAGCAGTACTTC.